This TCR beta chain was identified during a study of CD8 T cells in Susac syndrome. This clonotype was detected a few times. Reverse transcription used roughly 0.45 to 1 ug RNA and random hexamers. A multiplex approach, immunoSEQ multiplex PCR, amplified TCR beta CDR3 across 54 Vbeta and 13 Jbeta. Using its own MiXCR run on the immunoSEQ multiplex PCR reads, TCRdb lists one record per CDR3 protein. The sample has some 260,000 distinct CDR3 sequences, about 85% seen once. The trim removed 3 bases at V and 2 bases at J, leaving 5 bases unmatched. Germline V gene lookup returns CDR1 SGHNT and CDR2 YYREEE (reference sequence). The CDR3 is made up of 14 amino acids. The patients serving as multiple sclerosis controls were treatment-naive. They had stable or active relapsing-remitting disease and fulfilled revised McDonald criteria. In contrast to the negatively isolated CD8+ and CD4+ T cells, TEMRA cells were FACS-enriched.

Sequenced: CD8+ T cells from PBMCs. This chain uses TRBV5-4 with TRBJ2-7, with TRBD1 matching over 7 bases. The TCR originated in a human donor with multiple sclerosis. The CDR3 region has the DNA TGTGCCAGCAGCTCCGGGACAGCGACCTACGAGCAGTACTTC. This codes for CASSSGTATYEQYF. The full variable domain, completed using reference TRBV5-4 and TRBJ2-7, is ETGVTQSPTHLIKTRGQQVTLRCSSQSGHNTVSWYQQALGQGPQFIFQYYREEENGRGNFPPRFSGLQFPNYSSELNVNALELDDSALYLCASSSGTATYEQYFGPGTRLTVT.